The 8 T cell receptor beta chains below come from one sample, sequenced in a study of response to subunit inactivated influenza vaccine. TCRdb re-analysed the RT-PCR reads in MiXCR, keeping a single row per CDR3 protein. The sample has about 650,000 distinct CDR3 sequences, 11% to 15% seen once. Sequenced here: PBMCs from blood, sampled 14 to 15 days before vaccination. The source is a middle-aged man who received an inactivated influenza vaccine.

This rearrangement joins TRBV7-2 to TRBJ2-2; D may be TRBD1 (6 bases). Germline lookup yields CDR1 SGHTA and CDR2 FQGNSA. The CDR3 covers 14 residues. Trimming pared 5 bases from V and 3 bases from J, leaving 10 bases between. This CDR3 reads CASSVQGYTGELFF. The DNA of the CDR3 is TGTGCCAGCAGCGTACAGGGATACACCGGGGAGCTGTTTTTT.

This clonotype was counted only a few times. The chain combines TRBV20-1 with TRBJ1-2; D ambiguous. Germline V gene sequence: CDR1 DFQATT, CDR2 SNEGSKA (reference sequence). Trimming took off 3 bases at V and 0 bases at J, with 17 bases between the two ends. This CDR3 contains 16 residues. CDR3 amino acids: CSARAHMWPPNYGYTF. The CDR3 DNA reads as TGCAGTGCTAGGGCTCATATGTGGCCTCCTAACTATGGCTACACCTTC.

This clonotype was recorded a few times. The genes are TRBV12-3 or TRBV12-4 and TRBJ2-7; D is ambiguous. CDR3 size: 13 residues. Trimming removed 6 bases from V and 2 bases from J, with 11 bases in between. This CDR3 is CASRLTNTYEQYF. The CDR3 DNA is TGTGCCAGCAGGTTGACCAATACCTACGAGCAGTACTTC.

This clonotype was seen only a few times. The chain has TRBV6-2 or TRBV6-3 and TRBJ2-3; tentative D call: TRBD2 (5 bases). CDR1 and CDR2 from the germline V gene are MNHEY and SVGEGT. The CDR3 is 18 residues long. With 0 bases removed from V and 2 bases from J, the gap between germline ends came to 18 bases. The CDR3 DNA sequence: TGTGCCAGCAGTTACTCGAGAGTTGCACTAGGCCCCACAGATACGCAGTATTTT. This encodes CASSYSRVALGPTDTQYF.

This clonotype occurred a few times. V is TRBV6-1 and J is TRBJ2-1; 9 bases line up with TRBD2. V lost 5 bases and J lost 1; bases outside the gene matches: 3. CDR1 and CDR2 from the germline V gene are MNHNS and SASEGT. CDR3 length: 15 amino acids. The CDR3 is CASSHSGRSYNEQFF. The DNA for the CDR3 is TGTGCCAGCAGTCATAGCGGGAGATCCTACAATGAGCAGTTCTTC.

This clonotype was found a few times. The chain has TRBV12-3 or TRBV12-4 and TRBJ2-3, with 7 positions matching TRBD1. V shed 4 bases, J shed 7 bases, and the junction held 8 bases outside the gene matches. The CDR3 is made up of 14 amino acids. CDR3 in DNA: TGTGCCAGCAGTTACCGGACAGGAGGTAATACGCAGTATTTT. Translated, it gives CASSYRTGGNTQYF.

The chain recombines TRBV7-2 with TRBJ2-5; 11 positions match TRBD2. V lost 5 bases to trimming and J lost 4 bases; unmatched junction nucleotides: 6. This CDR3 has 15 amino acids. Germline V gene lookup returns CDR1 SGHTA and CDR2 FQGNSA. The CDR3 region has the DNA TGTGCCAGCAGCCCTAGCGGGAGGTCTTCAGAGACCCAGTACTTC. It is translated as CASSPSGRSSETQYF. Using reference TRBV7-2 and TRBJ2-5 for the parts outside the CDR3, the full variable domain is GAGVSQSPSNKVTEKGKDVELRCDPISGHTALYWYRQSLGQGLEFLIYFQGNSAPDKSGLPSDRFSAERTGGSVSTLTIQRTQQEDSAVYLCASSPSGRSSETQYFGPGTRLLVL.

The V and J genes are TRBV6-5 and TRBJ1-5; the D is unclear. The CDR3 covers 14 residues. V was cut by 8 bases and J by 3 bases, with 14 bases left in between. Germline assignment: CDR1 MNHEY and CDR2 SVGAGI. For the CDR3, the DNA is TGTGCCAGCTCAGGAGGGAGCCCCAATCAGCCCCAGCATTTT. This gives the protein CASSGGSPNQPQHF.